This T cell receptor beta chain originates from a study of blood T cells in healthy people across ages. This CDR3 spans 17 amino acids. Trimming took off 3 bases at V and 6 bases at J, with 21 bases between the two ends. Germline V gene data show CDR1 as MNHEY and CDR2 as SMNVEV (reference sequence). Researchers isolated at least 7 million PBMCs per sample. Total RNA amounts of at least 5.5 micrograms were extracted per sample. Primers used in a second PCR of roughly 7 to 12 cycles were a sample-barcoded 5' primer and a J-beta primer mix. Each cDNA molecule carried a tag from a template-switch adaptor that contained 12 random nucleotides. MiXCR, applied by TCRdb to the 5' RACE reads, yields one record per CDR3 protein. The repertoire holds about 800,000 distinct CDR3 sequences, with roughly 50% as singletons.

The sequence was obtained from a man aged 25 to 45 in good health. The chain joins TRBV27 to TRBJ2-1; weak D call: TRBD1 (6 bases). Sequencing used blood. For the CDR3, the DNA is TGTGCCAGCAGTTTTTCGATTCAACCAGGGGAGCGCAATGAGCAGTTCTTC. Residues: CASSFSIQPGERNEQFF.